Below, 4 T cell receptor beta chains from the same sample are listed, as sequenced in a study of blood T cell repertoires in COVID-19 (dated by TCRdb to about 2020). Receptor amplification or capture employed the immunoSEQ multiplex PCR assay. The immuneACCESS repertoire file appears here via TCRdb, limited to in-frame rearrangements. These files lack a portion of the clones; in checked studies, under half of the deficit traces to unresolved V genes, and the cause of the others is not known. This sample gives a few hundred thousand clones in total; less than 90% of them show up just once. More than 4% of the sample belongs to the ten largest clones. Sequencing used PBMCs or T cells enriched from blood (not recorded which). These receptors were obtained from a woman aged 25 to 39 who had been exposed to COVID-19.

The sample holds one count of this clone. The CDR3 region has the DNA TGTGCCAGCAGCTTTGACAGACACTCTGGAAACACCATATATTTT. It is translated as CASSFDRHSGNTIYF. J is TRBJ1-3 and V is TRBV11-2; maybe TRBD1 (5 bases). The CDR3 has 15 amino acids. V lost 3 bases and J lost 0, with 9 bases in between. Germline V CDR1 and CDR2: SGHAT, FQNNGV.

The rearrangement uses TRBV30 and TRBJ2-3, with TRBD2 matching 8 bases. Trimming removed 1 base from V and 8 bases from J; junction bases left unmatched: 11. Germline V gene sequence: CDR1 GTSNPN, CDR2 SVGIG (reference sequence). CDR3 length: 15 residues. The CDR3 bases are TGTGCCTGGAGTGGCGCTAAAGCGGGGGCGGGTACGCAGTATTTT. Protein product: CAWSGAKAGAGTQYF.

To note about this clone: A much bigger clone sits one base away, suggesting this may be a read error. The rearrangement uses TRBV12-3 or TRBV12-4 and TRBJ1-2, with 8 nucleotides matching TRBD1. The CDR3 extends over 13 amino acids. With 5 bases clipped from V and 3 bases from J, the junction kept 2 bases outside the gene matches. The CDR3 loop reads CASSPTGDYGYTF. CDR3 in DNA: TGTGCCAGCAGTCCGACAGGGGACTATGGCTACACCTTC.

The J gene is TRBJ2-3, the V gene TRBV5-1; possibly TRBD2 for D (6 bases). Trimming took off 4 bases at V and 4 bases at J, with 13 bases between the two ends. The germline V gene encodes CDR1 SGHRS and CDR2 YFSETQ. This CDR3 has 14 amino acids. The CDR3 protein is CASSGGWGADTQYF. The CDR3 DNA reads as TGCGCCAGCAGCGGGGGGTGGGGCGCAGATACGCAGTATTTT. Full variable domain (missing parts from reference TRBV5-1 and TRBJ2-3): KAGVTQTPRYLIKTRGQQVTLSCSPISGHRSVSWYQQTPGQGLQFLFEYFSETQRNKGNFPGRFSGRQFSNSRSEMNVSTLELGDSALYLCASSGGWGADTQYFGPGTRLTVL.